This is a list of T cell receptor beta chains from one sample in a study of T cells of healthy individuals. TCRdb re-called the 5' RACE reads through MiXCR, storing one row per CDR3 protein. The table shows fewer than 90,000 distinct CDR3 sequences, with roughly 5.1% occurring only once. These receptors all stem from a female donor in good health. The conserved cysteine and the conserved F or W are not part of the CDR3 here. Where a row states a size, it is once, few, many or the class of an expanded clone; other rows omit it.

V gene: TRBV29-1; J gene: TRBJ2-2; clone size: many; CDR3 protein: SVGGAPTGELF
V gene: TRBV7-9; J gene: TRBJ1-4; clone size: many; CDR3 protein: ASSSDTNNEKLF
V gene: TRBV6-5; J gene: TRBJ2-6; clone size: many; CDR3 protein: ASSLRGSGANVLT
V gene: TRBV12-3/TRBV12-4; J gene: TRBJ1-4; clone size: NA; CDR3 protein: ASRYALNEKLF
V gene: TRBV5-4; J gene: TRBJ1-1; clone size: many; CDR3 protein: ASSHKVEHLSNLNTEAF
V gene: TRBV12-5; J gene: TRBJ2-1; clone size: many; CDR3 protein: ASAPSEREGNEQF
V gene: TRBV4-3; J gene: TRBJ2-2; clone size: many; CDR3 protein: ASSPLTGGELF
V gene: TRBV7-2; J gene: TRBJ1-2; clone size: few; CDR3 protein: ASLRTPNYGYT
V gene: TRBV13; J gene: TRBJ1-1; clone size: few; CDR3 protein: ASSLGAFKNTEAF
V gene: TRBV6-1; J gene: TRBJ2-7; clone size: many; CDR3 protein: ASSEGDRGAYEQY
V gene: TRBV5-4; J gene: TRBJ2-2; clone size: NA; CDR3 protein: ASSFQGVHGELF
V gene: TRBV7-9; J gene: TRBJ1-1; clone size: few; CDR3 protein: ASSLISGDTAEAF
V gene: TRBV7-2; J gene: TRBJ2-3; clone size: NA; CDR3 protein: ASNPSGFTDTQY
V gene: TRBV30; J gene: TRBJ1-1; clone size: many; CDR3 protein: AWGDPGITEAF